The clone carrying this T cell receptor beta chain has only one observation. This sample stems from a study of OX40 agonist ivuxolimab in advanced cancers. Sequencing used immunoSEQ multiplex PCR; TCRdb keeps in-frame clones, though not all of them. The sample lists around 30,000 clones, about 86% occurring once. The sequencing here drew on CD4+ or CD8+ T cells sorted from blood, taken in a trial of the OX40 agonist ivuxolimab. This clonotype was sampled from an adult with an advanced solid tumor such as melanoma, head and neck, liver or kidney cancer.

CDR3 in amino acids: CASSSSYAGYNEQFF. For the CDR3, the DNA is TGTGCCAGCAGCTCAAGTTACGCAGGTTACAATGAGCAGTTCTTC. This chain joins TRBV7-3 and TRBJ2-1; D is uncertain. This CDR3 is built from 15 residues. The V gene lost 4 bases and the J gene lost 4 bases, with 14 bases spanning the gap. The V gene's germline CDR1 is SGHTA and CDR2 FQGTGA.